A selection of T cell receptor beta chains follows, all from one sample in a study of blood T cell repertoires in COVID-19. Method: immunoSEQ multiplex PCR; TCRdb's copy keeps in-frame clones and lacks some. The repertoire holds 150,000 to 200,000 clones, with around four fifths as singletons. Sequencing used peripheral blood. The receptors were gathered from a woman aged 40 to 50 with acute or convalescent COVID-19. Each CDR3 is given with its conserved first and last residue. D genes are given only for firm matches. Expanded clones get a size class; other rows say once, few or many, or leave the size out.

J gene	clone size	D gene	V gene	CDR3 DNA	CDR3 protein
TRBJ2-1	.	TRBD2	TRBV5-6	TGTGCCAGCACGACTAGCGGGTACAATGAGCAGTTCTTC	CASTTSGYNEQFF
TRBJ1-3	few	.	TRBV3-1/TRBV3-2	TGTGCCAGCAGCCAATCGGGCTCTGGAAACACCATATATTTT	CASSQSGSGNTIYF
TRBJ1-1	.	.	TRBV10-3	TGTGCCACCACCGGGACACTGAACACTGAAGCTTTCTTT	CATTGTLNTEAFF
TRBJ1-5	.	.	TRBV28	TGTGCCAGCTCAGGGTCGCAGCCCCAGCATTTT	CASSGSQPQHF
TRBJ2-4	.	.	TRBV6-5	TGTGCCAGCGGGGACACCAACATTCAGTACTTC	CASGDTNIQYF
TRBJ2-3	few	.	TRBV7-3	TGTGCCAGCAGCGCAATACAGGGAGCAGATACGCAGTATTTT	CASSAIQGADTQYF
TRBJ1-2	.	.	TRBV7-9	TGTGCCAGCAGCTTAGAAATGTTCCTTGGCTACACCTTC	CASSLEMFLGYTF
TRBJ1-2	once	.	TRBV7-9	TGTGCCAGCAGCTTAGTGCAGAACGCAGGTGGCTACACCTTC	CASSLVQNAGGYTF
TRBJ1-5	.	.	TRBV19	TGTGCCAGTAGTACCATTTGGGGGGTAAATCAGCCCCAGCATTTT	CASSTIWGVNQPQHF
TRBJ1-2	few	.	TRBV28	TGTGCCAGCAGTCGCACAGGAGGGATGGCTAACTATGGCTACACCTTC	CASSRTGGMANYGYTF
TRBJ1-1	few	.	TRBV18	TGTGCCAGCTCCTCACAATGGGGCGGGGACGCTGAAGCTTTCTTT	CASSSQWGGDAEAFF
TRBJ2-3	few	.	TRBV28	TGTGCCAGCAGCCCACAGGGAGACCGCACAGATACGCAGTATTTT	CASSPQGDRTDTQYF
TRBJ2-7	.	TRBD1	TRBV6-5	TGTGCCAGCAGCCGACAGGGATTGTTGGACGAGCAGTACTTC	CASSRQGLLDEQYF
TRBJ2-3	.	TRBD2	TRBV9	TGTGCCAGCAGCGCGAGTGGACCGGGACTAGCGGGAGATACGCAGTATTTT	CASSASGPGLAGDTQYF
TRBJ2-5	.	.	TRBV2	TGTGCCAGCAGTGGAGAAACGGGTACAGAGACCCAGTACTTC	CASSGETGTETQYF
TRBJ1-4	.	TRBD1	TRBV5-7	TGTGCCAGCAGCTTGATGGGACAGGAGAATGAAAAACTGTTTTTT	CASSLMGQENEKLFF
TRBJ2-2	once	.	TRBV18	TGTGCCAGCTCACCACTGAGGACTGGATGCACCGGGGAGCTGTTTTTT	CASSPLRTGCTGELFF
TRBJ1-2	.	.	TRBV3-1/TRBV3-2	TGTGCCAGCAGCCAAGATTTGACAGGTCCCTTCTATGGCTACACCTTC	CASSQDLTGPFYGYTF
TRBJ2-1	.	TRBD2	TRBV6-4	TGTGCCAGCAGGGTTAAGAAGCGGGGCAACAATGAGCAGTTCTTC	CASRVKKRGNNEQFF
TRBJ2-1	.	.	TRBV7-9	TGTGCCAGCGGGCGAAGCTCCTACAATGAGCAGTTCTTC	CASGRSSYNEQFF
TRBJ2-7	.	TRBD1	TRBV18	TGTGCCAGCTCACCACCAGGACAGGGGAAGTACGAGCAGTACTTC	CASSPPGQGKYEQYF
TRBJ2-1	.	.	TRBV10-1	TGCGCCAGCCCCTTTCGACAGGGACTTTACAATGAGCAGTTCTTC	CASPFRQGLYNEQFF
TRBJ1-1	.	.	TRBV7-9	TGTGCCAGCAGCTTGGACAGTACCTCCACTGAAGCTTTCTTT	CASSLDSTSTEAFF
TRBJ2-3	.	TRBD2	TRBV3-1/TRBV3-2	TGTGCCAGCAGCCCGACTAGCGGGAGGACAGATACGCAGTATTTT	CASSPTSGRTDTQYF
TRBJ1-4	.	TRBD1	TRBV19	TGTGCCAGTGTACAGGGGAATAATGAAAAACTGTTTTTT	CASVQGNNEKLFF
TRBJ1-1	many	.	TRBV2	TGTGCCAGCAGGGCAGACATGAACACTGAAGCTTTCTTT	CASRADMNTEAFF
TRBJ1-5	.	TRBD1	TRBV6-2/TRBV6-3	TGTGCCAGCAGTTATACAGGGGGCTTGGAGCCCCAGCATTTT	CASSYTGGLEPQHF
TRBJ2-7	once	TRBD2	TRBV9	TGTGCCAGCAGCGTAAGCGGGGGCGGAGGGTACGAGCAGTACTTC	CASSVSGGGGYEQYF
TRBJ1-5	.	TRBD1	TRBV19	TGTGCCAGTAGTATCGTGGACAGGGTGCGAGATCAGCCCCAGCATTTT	CASSIVDRVRDQPQHF
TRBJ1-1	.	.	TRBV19	TGTGCCAGTAGTCCCAGGGCCCACACCACTGAAGCTTTCTTT	CASSPRAHTTEAFF
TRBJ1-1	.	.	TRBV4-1	TGCGCCATCACCCCCGTCGGACGGGAGAACACTGAAGCTTTCTTT	CAITPVGRENTEAFF
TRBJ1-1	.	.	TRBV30	TGTGCCTCCCACTTGAACACTGAAGCTTTCTTT	CASHLNTEAFF
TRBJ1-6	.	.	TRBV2	TGTGCCAGCAGACTACAGGGCGATTTTGATTCACCCCTCCACTTT	CASRLQGDFDSPLHF